This T cell receptor beta chain derives from a study of shared clonotypes between healthy human individuals. Study outcomes and limitations: Incomplete sequencing of sorted subsets was indicated by rarefaction despite large depth. Relative to clonotypes present in all four donors, those not shared had lower generation probabilities.

CD45RO negativity and positive selection for CCR7 defined naive CD8 cells, a population that excluded terminally differentiated effector memory CD45RA+ cells. Only Caucasian adults living in Nashville, Tennessee served as donors. The count of this clone is one. Its antigen is unknown. Replicate sorted-subset PCRs were loaded with roughly 200 ng DNA, about 31,000 T cell genomes. Clones were sequenced by immunoSEQ multiplex PCR, and TCRdb holds only the in-frame ones, with some missing. The data hold some 2,000,000 clones, with roughly 94% observed a single time. This CDR3 region has 17 residues. In germline, CDR1 is SEHNR, CDR2 FQNEAQ (reference sequence). Trimming took 2 bases from V and 9 from J; bases not matched to a gene: 10.

Sequencing was performed on naive CD8+ T cells sorted from blood. The chain couples TRBV7-9 to TRBJ1-6; 10 bases align to TRBD1. This sequence originates from a man aged 18 to 29 in good health. CDR3 DNA sequence: TGTGCCAGCAGCTTATGGGACAGGGGATCCGTTTCTTCACCCCTCCACTTT. Translated: CASSLWDRGSVSSPLHF. The complete variable domain, with remaining parts taken from reference TRBV7-9 and TRBJ1-6, reads DTGVSQNPRHKITKRGQNVTFRCDPISEHNRLYWYRQTLGQGPEFLTYFQNEAQLEKSRLLSDRFSAERPKGSFSTLEIQRTEQGDSAMYLCASSLWDRGSVSSPLHFGNGTRLTVT.